A selection of T cell receptor beta chains follows, all from one sample in a study of post-analysis software for immune sequencing data. TCRdb re-analysed the PCR reads in MiXCR, keeping a single row per CDR3 protein. The sample lists roughly 540,000 distinct CDR3 sequences, approximately 34% seen once, with 5% to 6% in the top ten. The specimen was blood. Source of these receptors: a girl aged 2-17 years with multiple sclerosis. Both conserved end residues are part of each CDR3. Fields, in order: V gene, J gene, clone size, D gene, CDR3 DNA, CDR3 protein. The D gene is left open where the match is weak. The listing skips clone size in some rows; elsewhere it reads once, few, many or a size class.

v_call: TRBV9
j_call: TRBJ2-7
clone_size: NA
d_call: TRBD2
cdr3_nt: TGTGCCAGCAGCGCTGGGACTAGCGGGGGCTACGAGCAGTACTTC
cdr3_aa: CASSAGTSGGYEQYF

v_call: TRBV6-1
j_call: TRBJ2-5
clone_size: NA
d_call: TRBD2
cdr3_nt: TGTGCCAGCAATGCGGGGGGCGGAGAGACCCAGTACTTC
cdr3_aa: CASNAGGGETQYF

v_call: TRBV3-1
j_call: TRBJ2-5
clone_size: few
d_call: NA
cdr3_nt: TGTGCCAGCAGTCGGAACTCTAGAGAAGAGACCCAGTACTTC
cdr3_aa: CASSRNSREETQYF

v_call: TRBV15
j_call: TRBJ1-6
clone_size: few
d_call: NA
cdr3_nt: TGTGCCACCAGCAGAGATTTTGGGGGTAATTCACCCCTCCACTTT
cdr3_aa: CATSRDFGGNSPLHF

v_call: TRBV20-1
j_call: TRBJ2-7
clone_size: few
d_call: TRBD2
cdr3_nt: TGCAGTGCTCCCCGGGACTACTACGAGCAGTACTTC
cdr3_aa: CSAPRDYYEQYF

v_call: TRBV20-1
j_call: TRBJ1-2
clone_size: NA
d_call: TRBD1
cdr3_nt: TGCAGTGCTAACCGAGGGACAGGCAACTATGGTTACACCTTC
cdr3_aa: CSANRGTGNYGYTF

v_call: TRBV5-8
j_call: TRBJ1-2
clone_size: many
d_call: NA
cdr3_nt: TGTGCCAGCTCGACAGGTTATGGCTACACCTTC
cdr3_aa: CASSTGYGYTF

v_call: TRBV24-1
j_call: TRBJ2-7
clone_size: few
d_call: NA
cdr3_nt: TGTGCCACCAGTGACCTCGGAGGGCAGTACTTC
cdr3_aa: CATSDLGGQYF

v_call: TRBV7-9
j_call: TRBJ2-5
clone_size: NA
d_call: NA
cdr3_nt: TGTGCCAGCAGCTTAGCGGCCCTGGAAGAGACCCAGTACTTC
cdr3_aa: CASSLAALEETQYF

v_call: TRBV20-1
j_call: TRBJ2-7
clone_size: NA
d_call: NA
cdr3_nt: TGCAGTGCTGGAGTCAGGGATCTCTACGAGCAGTACTTC
cdr3_aa: CSAGVRDLYEQYF

v_call: TRBV20-1
j_call: TRBJ2-1
clone_size: NA
d_call: TRBD2
cdr3_nt: TGCAGTGCTGGAGGACTAGCGGTCACCTACAATGAGCAGTTCTTC
cdr3_aa: CSAGGLAVTYNEQFF

v_call: TRBV29-1
j_call: TRBJ2-5
clone_size: NA
d_call: NA
cdr3_nt: TGCAGCGTTGCTGCACGTGGACAGCTGGGGCGGGAGACCCAGTACTTC
cdr3_aa: CSVAARGQLGRETQYF

v_call: TRBV14
j_call: TRBJ1-2
clone_size: NA
d_call: NA
cdr3_nt: TGTGCCAGCAGCCAGGAATGGGGGGGAGCTAACTATGGCTACACCTTC
cdr3_aa: CASSQEWGGANYGYTF

v_call: TRBV7-2
j_call: TRBJ1-5
clone_size: NA
d_call: TRBD1
cdr3_nt: TGTGCCAGCAGCTCCAGACAGGGGATAGGGCAGCCCCAGCATTTT
cdr3_aa: CASSSRQGIGQPQHF

v_call: TRBV20-1
j_call: TRBJ1-1
clone_size: NA
d_call: NA
cdr3_nt: TGCAGTGCTAGCGTATCTAACACTGAAGCTTTCTTT
cdr3_aa: CSASVSNTEAFF

v_call: TRBV5-1
j_call: TRBJ2-1
clone_size: NA
d_call: TRBD2
cdr3_nt: TGCGCCAGCAGCTTTACTAGCGGCTCCTACAATGAGCAGTTCTTC
cdr3_aa: CASSFTSGSYNEQFF

v_call: TRBV29-1
j_call: TRBJ2-5
clone_size: NA
d_call: NA
cdr3_nt: TGCAGCGTTGAACCCGGGGCCCAGGAGACCCAGTACTTC
cdr3_aa: CSVEPGAQETQYF

v_call: TRBV12-3/TRBV12-4
j_call: TRBJ1-1
clone_size: many
d_call: NA
cdr3_nt: TGTGCCAGCAGGCCCCCAGGGGCGGGCGACACTGAAGCTTTCTTT
cdr3_aa: CASRPPGAGDTEAFF

v_call: TRBV28
j_call: TRBJ1-5
clone_size: NA
d_call: TRBD1
cdr3_nt: TGTGCCAGCAGCTATTGGACAGGGCTCGGAGGCAATCAGCCCCAGCATTTT
cdr3_aa: CASSYWTGLGGNQPQHF

v_call: TRBV5-1
j_call: TRBJ1-4
clone_size: NA
d_call: NA
cdr3_nt: TGCGCCAGCAGCTCGGGAAATGAAAAACTGTTTTTT
cdr3_aa: CASSSGNEKLFF

v_call: TRBV20-1
j_call: TRBJ2-7
clone_size: few
d_call: NA
cdr3_nt: TGCAGTGCTAGGGGAGACAGGGAGGACGAGCAGTACTTC
cdr3_aa: CSARGDREDEQYF

v_call: TRBV6-2/TRBV6-3
j_call: TRBJ2-5
clone_size: few
d_call: NA
cdr3_nt: TGTGCCAGCAGTTACCGTCAGGGGTTGGGGCAAGAGACCCAGTACTTC
cdr3_aa: CASSYRQGLGQETQYF

v_call: TRBV5-1
j_call: TRBJ1-6
clone_size: NA
d_call: TRBD1
cdr3_nt: TGCGCCAGCAGCGGGGGACAGGGAGCTTCACCCCTCCACTTT
cdr3_aa: CASSGGQGASPLHF

v_call: TRBV20-1
j_call: TRBJ2-1
clone_size: NA
d_call: NA
cdr3_nt: TGCAGTTCTATTGGCAATGAGCAGTTCTTC
cdr3_aa: CSSIGNEQFF

v_call: TRBV5-4
j_call: TRBJ2-1
clone_size: NA
d_call: TRBD2
cdr3_nt: TGTGCCAGCAGCTTTTCAGCGGGGGGCCCCAATGAGCAGTTCTTC
cdr3_aa: CASSFSAGGPNEQFF

v_call: TRBV6-6
j_call: TRBJ1-2
clone_size: few
d_call: NA
cdr3_nt: TGTGCCAGCAGTTCATCGTCGGACAAATTAGGCTATGGCTACACCTTC
cdr3_aa: CASSSSSDKLGYGYTF

v_call: TRBV25-1
j_call: TRBJ1-5
clone_size: NA
d_call: TRBD1
cdr3_nt: TGTGCCAGCAGTGCAGGGGGGGGGTATAGCAATCAGCCCCAGCATTTT
cdr3_aa: CASSAGGGYSNQPQHF

v_call: TRBV28
j_call: TRBJ1-2
clone_size: NA
d_call: NA
cdr3_nt: TGTGCCAGCAGTTTTCTGTCAGGGCGAGGCTACACCTTC
cdr3_aa: CASSFLSGRGYTF

v_call: TRBV20-1
j_call: TRBJ1-1
clone_size: NA
d_call: TRBD1
cdr3_nt: TGCAGTGCTAGAAAGGGACAGCAGAACACTGAAGCTTTCTTT
cdr3_aa: CSARKGQQNTEAFF

v_call: TRBV5-1
j_call: TRBJ1-5
clone_size: NA
d_call: TRBD1
cdr3_nt: TGCGCCAGCAGCTTGGATGCAGGGGGCGGTCAGCCCCAGCATTTT
cdr3_aa: CASSLDAGGGQPQHF

v_call: TRBV6-2/TRBV6-3
j_call: TRBJ1-1
clone_size: NA
d_call: NA
cdr3_nt: TGTGCCAGCCGCCCTGTTCCGGGACATGAGGCTTTCTTT
cdr3_aa: CASRPVPGHEAFF

v_call: TRBV5-1
j_call: TRBJ2-6
clone_size: few
d_call: NA
cdr3_nt: TGCGCCAGCCGCTTCACTGAAACCTCTGGGGCCAACGTCCTGACTTTC
cdr3_aa: CASRFTETSGANVLTF

v_call: TRBV20-1
j_call: TRBJ2-5
clone_size: few
d_call: TRBD1
cdr3_nt: TGCAGTGCTAGAGGCAGGGGCGGACAGGGGGTCCGAGAGACCCAGTACTTC
cdr3_aa: CSARGRGGQGVRETQYF

v_call: TRBV5-1
j_call: TRBJ2-2
clone_size: NA
d_call: NA
cdr3_nt: TGCGCCAGCAGCTTGAGCAGGGAATCGAGCGGGGAGCTGTTTTTT
cdr3_aa: CASSLSRESSGELFF

v_call: TRBV11-2
j_call: TRBJ2-2
clone_size: few
d_call: NA
cdr3_nt: TGCTTACACGGACTGAACACCGGGGAGCTGTTTTTT
cdr3_aa: CLHGLNTGELFF

v_call: TRBV5-1
j_call: TRBJ1-1
clone_size: NA
d_call: TRBD1
cdr3_nt: TGCGCCAGCAGAACCGGGACAGCTAACACTGAAGCTTTCTTT
cdr3_aa: CASRTGTANTEAFF

v_call: TRBV6-1
j_call: TRBJ2-3
clone_size: few
d_call: TRBD2
cdr3_nt: TGTGCCAGCAGCCGCGGACTAGCGGGGGGGTTAGCTAGCACAGATACGCAGTATTTT
cdr3_aa: CASSRGLAGGLASTDTQYF

v_call: TRBV12-3/TRBV12-4
j_call: TRBJ2-1
clone_size: NA
d_call: TRBD2
cdr3_nt: TGTGCCAGCAGTTTACTAGCGGGGGGGCCGCATGAGCAGTTCTTC
cdr3_aa: CASSLLAGGPHEQFF

v_call: TRBV15
j_call: TRBJ2-1
clone_size: few
d_call: NA
cdr3_nt: TGTGCCACCAGCCTCAGGGGTGACGCGAACGAGCAGTTCTTC
cdr3_aa: CATSLRGDANEQFF

v_call: TRBV7-9
j_call: TRBJ2-3
clone_size: many
d_call: TRBD1
cdr3_nt: TGTGCCAGCAGCTTTCCGACAGGGCTCGGCACAGATACGCAGTATTTT
cdr3_aa: CASSFPTGLGTDTQYF

v_call: TRBV29-1
j_call: TRBJ2-5
clone_size: few
d_call: NA
cdr3_nt: TGCAGCGCCGAGGACGCATTCCAAGAGACCCAGTACTTC
cdr3_aa: CSAEDAFQETQYF

v_call: TRBV12-3/TRBV12-4
j_call: TRBJ2-1
clone_size: NA
d_call: TRBD2
cdr3_nt: TGTGCCAGCAGTTTGGGACTAGATAACAATGAGCAGTTCTTC
cdr3_aa: CASSLGLDNNEQFF

v_call: TRBV27
j_call: TRBJ2-5
clone_size: NA
d_call: TRBD1
cdr3_nt: TGTGCCAGAGTAGGGGGCAGATCAGAGACCCAGTACTTC
cdr3_aa: CARVGGRSETQYF

v_call: TRBV6-6
j_call: TRBJ2-7
clone_size: few
d_call: NA
cdr3_nt: TGTGCCAGCATGGAGCACTCCTACGAGCAGTACTTC
cdr3_aa: CASMEHSYEQYF

v_call: TRBV25-1
j_call: TRBJ2-7
clone_size: few
d_call: NA
cdr3_nt: TGTGCCAGCAGTGATCCGGGGGGCATACGCGAGCAGTACTTC
cdr3_aa: CASSDPGGIREQYF

v_call: TRBV7-8
j_call: TRBJ2-3
clone_size: NA
d_call: TRBD2
cdr3_nt: TGTGCCAGCAGCTTAGTCCTAGCGGGAACAGGAGATACGCAGTATTTT
cdr3_aa: CASSLVLAGTGDTQYF

v_call: TRBV24-1
j_call: TRBJ2-3
clone_size: few
d_call: NA
cdr3_nt: TGTGCCACCAGTGATTCGGGACTCCCTTTCACAGATACGCAGTATTTT
cdr3_aa: CATSDSGLPFTDTQYF

v_call: TRBV3-1
j_call: TRBJ2-7
clone_size: NA
d_call: NA
cdr3_nt: TGTGCCAGCAGCCAAGCATCTGGCTACGAGCAGTACTTC
cdr3_aa: CASSQASGYEQYF

v_call: TRBV12-3/TRBV12-4
j_call: TRBJ1-2
clone_size: NA
d_call: NA
cdr3_nt: TGTGCCAGCAGTTTTTCCCAAATTAGGGATGGCTACACCTTC
cdr3_aa: CASSFSQIRDGYTF